This T cell receptor (beta chain) originates from a study of CD8 T cells in ankylosing spondylitis. General study results and limits: Significant enrichment of disease-linked clones was reportedly seen in matched ankylosing spondylitis synovial fluid. In ankylosing spondylitis blood, a motif of several highly homologous TCR beta variants appeared characteristic.

By quantitative 5'-RACE with molecular barcodes, the TCR beta libraries were made. TCRdb re-derived calls from the 5' RACE reads in MiXCR, one entry per CDR3 protein. Of about 170,000 distinct CDR3 sequences listed, 15% to 20% were seen once; the top ten hold about 7.6%. The germline gives CDR1 MNHEY, CDR2 SMNVEV (reference sequence). V shed 7 bases and J 3 bases; nucleotides not matched to a gene: 11. CDR3 length equals 15 residues. Details on this clonotype: The antigen is unknown.

Sequenced: blood, either unsorted or a sorted T cell fraction (not recorded which). This receptor was taken from a male donor with ankylosing spondylitis or in good health (not recorded which). The chain employs TRBV27 and TRBJ1-1; 7 bases align to TRBD1. CDR3 DNA: TGTGCCAGCATCCACACGGGGCAGGGGGACACTGAAGCTTTCTTT. It codes for CASIHTGQGDTEAFF.